This T cell receptor beta chain was captured in a study of T cell responses to AZD1222 COVID-19 vaccine. At the level of the study: Both about-4-week and about-12-week second-dose recipients were combined.

The assay was immunoSEQ multiplex PCR, and TCRdb's table has in-frame clones only and misses some. This sample yields around 120,000 clones, of which roughly nine tenths are seen a single time; 8.5% to 10% belongs to the top ten. The CDR3 runs 15 residues. Germline CDR1 and CDR2: MNHEY and SVGAGI. The V segment lost 2 bases and the J segment 2 bases; nucleotides outside the gene matches: 5. Material: peripheral blood, obtained on day 0 of AZD1222 vaccination. The chain has TRBV6-5 and TRBJ2-5; 7 bases fit TRBD2. The source of this sequence is an adult in good health. CDR3 in amino acids: CASSYRGLEQETQYF. For the CDR3, the DNA is TGTGCCAGCAGTTACCGAGGACTAGAGCAAGAGACCCAGTACTTC.